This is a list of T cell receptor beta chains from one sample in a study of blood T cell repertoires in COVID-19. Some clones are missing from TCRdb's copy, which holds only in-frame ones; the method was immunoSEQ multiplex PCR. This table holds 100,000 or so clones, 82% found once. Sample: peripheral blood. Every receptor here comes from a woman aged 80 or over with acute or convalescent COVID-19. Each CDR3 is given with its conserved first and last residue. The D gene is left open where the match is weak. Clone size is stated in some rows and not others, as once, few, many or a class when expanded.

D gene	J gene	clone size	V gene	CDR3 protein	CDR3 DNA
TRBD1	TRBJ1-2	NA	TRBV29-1	CSVVLQGAGGYTF	TGCAGCGTTGTCCTACAGGGGGCTGGAGGCTACACCTTC
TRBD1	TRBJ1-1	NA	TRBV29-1	CSARTGGSMNTEAFF	TGCAGCGCCCGGACAGGGGGCTCGATGAACACTGAAGCTTTCTTT
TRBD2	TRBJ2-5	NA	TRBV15	CATSRDPAGLATETQYF	TGTGCCACCAGCAGAGACCCGGCCGGACTAGCAACTGAGACCCAGTACTTC
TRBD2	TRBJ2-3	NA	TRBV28	CASSSSGKLSSTDTQYF	TGTGCCAGCAGCTCTAGCGGGAAACTTTCTAGCACAGATACGCAGTATTTT
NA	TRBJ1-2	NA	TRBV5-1	CASSLESGLSYGYTF	TGCGCCAGCAGCTTGGAATCAGGCTTGAGCTATGGCTACACCTTC
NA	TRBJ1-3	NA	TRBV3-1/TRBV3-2	CASSQDRLGIYF	TGTGCCAGCAGCCAAGATCGGCTAGGCATATATTTT
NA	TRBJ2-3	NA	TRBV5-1	CASTMGYSDRYTDTQYF	TGCGCCAGCACCATGGGGTACTCGGACAGATACACAGATACGCAGTATTTT
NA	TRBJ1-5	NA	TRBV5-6	CASRYGQSNQPQHF	TGTGCCAGCAGATACGGACAGTCCAATCAGCCCCAGCATTTT
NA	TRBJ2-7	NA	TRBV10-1	CASSESTLGPSSYEQYF	TGCGCCAGCAGTGAGTCGACTCTAGGTCCGAGCTCCTACGAGCAGTACTTC
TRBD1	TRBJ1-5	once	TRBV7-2	CASSQYRGSNQPQHF	TGTGCCAGCAGCCAATACAGGGGAAGCAATCAGCCCCAGCATTTT
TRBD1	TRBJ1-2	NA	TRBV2	CASREDRASGYTF	TGTGCCAGCAGGGAGGACAGGGCAAGCGGCTACACCTTC
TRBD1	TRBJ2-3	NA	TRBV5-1	CASSLGTVTDTQYF	TGCGCCAGCAGCTTAGGGACAGTCACAGATACGCAGTATTTT
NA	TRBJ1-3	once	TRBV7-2	CASSLGQAGNTIYF	TGTGCCAGCAGCTTAGGACAGGCTGGAAACACCATATATTTT
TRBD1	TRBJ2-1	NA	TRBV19	CASSGTGAYNEQFF	TGTGCCAGTTCCGGGACAGGGGCCTACAATGAGCAGTTCTTC
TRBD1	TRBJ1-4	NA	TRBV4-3	CASSGRTGGAYEKLFF	TGCGCCAGCAGCGGGCGGACAGGGGGCGCGTATGAAAAACTGTTTTTT
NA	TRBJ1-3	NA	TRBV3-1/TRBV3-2	CASSQDMRDSSGNTIYF	TGTGCCAGCAGCCAAGATATGCGCGATTCCTCTGGAAACACCATATATTTT
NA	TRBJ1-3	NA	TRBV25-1	CASSPRGRRNTIYF	TGTGCCAGCAGCCCCCGTGGCAGAAGAAACACCATATATTTT
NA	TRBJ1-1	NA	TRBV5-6	CASSLGGAFAEAFF	TGTGCCAGCAGCTTAGGAGGGGCTTTCGCTGAAGCTTTCTTT
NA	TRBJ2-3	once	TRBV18	CASFQQGGDTQYF	TGTGCCAGCTTCCAGCAGGGGGGAGATACGCAGTATTTT
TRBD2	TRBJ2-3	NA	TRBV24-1	CATSDFSGRAGDTQYF	TGTGCCACCAGTGATTTCAGCGGGAGGGCAGGTGATACGCAGTATTTT
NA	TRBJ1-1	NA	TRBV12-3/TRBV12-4	CASSSEVGGQAFF	TGTGCCAGCAGCTCTGAGGTGGGGGGGCAAGCTTTCTTT
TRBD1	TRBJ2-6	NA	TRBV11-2	CASTHRGLGANVLTF	TGTGCCAGCACCCATAGGGGGCTTGGGGCCAACGTCCTGACTTTC
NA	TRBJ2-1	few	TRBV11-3	CASSLEGTAREQFF	TGTGCCAGCAGCTTAGAGGGGACTGCCCGGGAGCAGTTCTTC
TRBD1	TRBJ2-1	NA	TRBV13	CASSLGPGQVKNEQFF	TGTGCCAGCAGCTTGGGCCCGGGACAGGTGAAGAATGAGCAGTTCTTC
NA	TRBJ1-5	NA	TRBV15	CATSSRGDSNQPQHF	TGTGCCACCAGCAGTCGGGGAGACAGCAATCAGCCCCAGCATTTT
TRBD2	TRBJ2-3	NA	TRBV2	CASSPAAGGSRTDTQYF	TGTGCCAGCAGTCCCGCCGCGGGCGGGAGTAGAACAGATACGCAGTATTTT
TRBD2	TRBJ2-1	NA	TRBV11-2	CASSSGLAGAFYNEQFF	TGTGCCAGCAGCTCCGGACTAGCGGGAGCGTTCTACAATGAGCAGTTCTTC
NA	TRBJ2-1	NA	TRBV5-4	CASSLKGVDEQFF	TGTGCCAGCAGCTTGAAAGGGGTCGATGAGCAGTTCTTC
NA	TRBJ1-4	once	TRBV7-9	CASSFAEYNEKLFF	TGTGCCAGCAGCTTCGCGGAGTATAATGAAAAACTGTTTTTT
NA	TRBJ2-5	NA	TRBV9	CASSEYSYQETQYF	TGTGCCAGCAGCGAGTATAGCTACCAAGAGACCCAGTACTTC
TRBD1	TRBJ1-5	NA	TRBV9	CASSPGQDNQPQHF	TGTGCCAGCAGCCCGGGACAGGACAATCAGCCCCAGCATTTT
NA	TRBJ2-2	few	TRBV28	CASSLVRLWANTGELFF	TGTGCCAGCAGTTTAGTTCGACTGTGGGCGAACACCGGGGAGCTGTTTTTT
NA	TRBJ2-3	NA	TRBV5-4	CASSLPSTSTDTQYF	TGTGCCAGCAGCCTCCCCTCGACTAGCACAGATACGCAGTATTTT
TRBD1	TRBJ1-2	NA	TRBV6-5	CASSLDRGSPYGYTF	TGTGCCAGCAGTTTAGACAGGGGATCGCCCTATGGCTACACCTTC
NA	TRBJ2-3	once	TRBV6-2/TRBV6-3	CASSYERDSTDTQYF	TGTGCCAGCAGTTACGAAAGGGACTCCACAGATACGCAGTATTTT
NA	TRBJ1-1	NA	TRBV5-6	CASSSWGGRTNTEAFF	TGTGCCAGCAGCTCTTGGGGCGGACGGACGAACACTGAAGCTTTCTTT
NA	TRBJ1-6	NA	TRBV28	CAGSTGSSYNSPLHF	TGTGCCGGATCTACAGGAAGCTCCTATAATTCACCCCTCCACTTT
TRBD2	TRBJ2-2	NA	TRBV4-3	CASSQELAGGTTGELFF	TGCGCCAGCAGCCAAGAACTAGCGGGAGGGACGACCGGGGAGCTGTTTTTT
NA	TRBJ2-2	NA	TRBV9	CASSVAGSGTGELFF	TGTGCCAGCAGCGTAGCGGGGAGTGGAACCGGGGAGCTGTTTTTT
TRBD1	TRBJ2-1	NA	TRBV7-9	CASSSGTGGLYEQFF	TGTGCCAGCAGTTCCGGGACAGGGGGCTTGTATGAGCAGTTCTTC
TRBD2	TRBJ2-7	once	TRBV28	CASSPGTSGEYEQYF	TGTGCCAGCAGTCCGGGGACTAGCGGGGAGTACGAGCAGTACTTC
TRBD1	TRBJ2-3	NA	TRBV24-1	CATSGVRGNTDTQYF	TGTGCCACCAGTGGTGTCAGGGGGAACACAGATACGCAGTATTTT
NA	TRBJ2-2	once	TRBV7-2	CASSLQGPNTGELFF	TGTGCCAGCAGCTTACAGGGCCCGAACACCGGGGAGCTGTTTTTT
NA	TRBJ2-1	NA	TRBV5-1	CASSLEGGSYNEQFF	TGCGCCAGCAGCTTGGAAGGCGGCTCCTACAATGAGCAGTTCTTC
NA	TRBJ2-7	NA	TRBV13	CASSLGKRQVLSYEQYF	TGTGCCAGCAGCTTAGGCAAGAGACAGGTTCTCTCCTACGAGCAGTACTTC
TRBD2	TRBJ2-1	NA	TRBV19	CASSMGSGNIRNEQFF	TGTGCCAGTAGCATGGGAAGCGGGAATATTAGAAATGAGCAGTTCTTC
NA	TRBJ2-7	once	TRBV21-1	CASSKRADRQILYEQYF	TGTGCCAGCAGCAAACGGGCGGACAGGCAAATCCTCTACGAGCAGTACTTC
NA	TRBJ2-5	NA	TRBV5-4	CASSFKSSQETQYF	TGTGCCAGCAGCTTTAAGTCTAGCCAAGAGACCCAGTACTTC
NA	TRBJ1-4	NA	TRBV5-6	CASSLMTDDEKLFF	TGTGCCAGCAGCTTGATGACAGACGATGAAAAACTGTTTTTT